The clone carrying this T cell receptor beta chain was seen more than once but under ten times. What it binds is unknown. Trimming cost V 5 bases and J 2 bases; bases outside gene matches: 9. Germline V gene sequence: CDR1 SGHTA, CDR2 FQGNSA. This CDR3 is built from 17 residues. The data originate from a study of vaccination and CD4 T cells after COVID-19. Broader study findings: Counts of SARS-CoV-2-reactive clonotypes had a median that went from around 19 to 38, a nonsignificant change.

Sequencing of the DNA from cultured CD4+ T cells was carried out with the Oncomine TCR Beta short-read assay. Genomic DNA from cultured CD4+ T cells was extracted. Using its own MiXCR run on the PCR reads, TCRdb lists one record per CDR3 protein. The top ten hold just over 15% of the sample, which has some 10,000 distinct CDR3 sequences, approximately 35% seen once. Treatment reported: approximately 10-day PBMC culture with coronavirus spike peptide pools or control peptides (ViraFEST assay). Collection of the unexposed donor's CD4+ T cells took place before the COVID-19 pandemic (2011-2018). V gene TRBV7-2 combines with J gene TRBJ2-7; 13 nucleotides align to TRBD2. The receptor was isolated from a human donor in good health. Input material: CD4+ T cells from blood, cultured in vitro. The CDR3 region has the DNA TGTGCCAGCAGCATCGGGACTAGCGGGGTGCTCACCTACGAGCAGTACTTC. Translating gives CASSIGTSGVLTYEQYF. The full variable domain, with the rest looked up from reference TRBV7-2 and TRBJ2-7, is GAGVSQSPSNKVTEKGKDVELRCDPISGHTALYWYRQSLGQGLEFLIYFQGNSAPDKSGLPSDRFSAERTGGSVSTLTIQRTQQEDSAVYLCASSIGTSGVLTYEQYFGPGTRLTVT.